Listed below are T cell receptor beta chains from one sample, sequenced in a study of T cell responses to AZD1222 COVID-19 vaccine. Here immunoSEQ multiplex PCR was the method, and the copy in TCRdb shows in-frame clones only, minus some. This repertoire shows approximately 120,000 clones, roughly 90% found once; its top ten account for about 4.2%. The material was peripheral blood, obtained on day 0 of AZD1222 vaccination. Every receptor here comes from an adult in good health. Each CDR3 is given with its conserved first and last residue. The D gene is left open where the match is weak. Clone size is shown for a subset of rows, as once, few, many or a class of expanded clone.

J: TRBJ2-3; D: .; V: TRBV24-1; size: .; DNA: TGTGCCACCAGTGATTCGCCGCTAGATACGCAGTATTTT; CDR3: CATSDSPLDTQYF
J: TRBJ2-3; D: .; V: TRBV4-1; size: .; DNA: TGCGCCAGCAGCCAAGAGCAGGGCCGGTCGACAGATACGCAGTATTTT; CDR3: CASSQEQGRSTDTQYF
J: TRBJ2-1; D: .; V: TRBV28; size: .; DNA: TGTGCCAGCAGTTTAGGCACCGCACACTACAATGAGCAGTTCTTC; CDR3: CASSLGTAHYNEQFF
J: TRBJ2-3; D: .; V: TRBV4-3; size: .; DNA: TGCGCCAGCAGCAGCCGGGACTTGGGGACAGATACGCAGTATTTT; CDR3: CASSSRDLGTDTQYF
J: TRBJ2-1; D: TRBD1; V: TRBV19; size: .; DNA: TGTGCCAGTAGTTACAGGGGCCGAGGGGACAATGAGCAGTTCTTC; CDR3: CASSYRGRGDNEQFF
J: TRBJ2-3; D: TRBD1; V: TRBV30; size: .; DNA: TGTGCCTGGGTCCGGGACAGCATCACAGATACGCAGTATTTT; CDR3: CAWVRDSITDTQYF
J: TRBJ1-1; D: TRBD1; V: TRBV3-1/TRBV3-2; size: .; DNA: TGTGCCAGCAGCCAAGGGCGGACAGGGAGCCTCGCTGAAGCTTTCTTT; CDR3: CASSQGRTGSLAEAFF
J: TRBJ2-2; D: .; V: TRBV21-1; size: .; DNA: TGTGCCAGCAGCAAAGCCACGGGGAAAACAAACACCGGGGAGCTGTTTTTT; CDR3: CASSKATGKTNTGELFF
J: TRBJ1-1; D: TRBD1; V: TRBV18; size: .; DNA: TGTGCCAGCTCACCTAGACAGGGGGCCGGCACTGAAGCTTTCTTT; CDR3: CASSPRQGAGTEAFF
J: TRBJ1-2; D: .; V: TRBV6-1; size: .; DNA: TGTGCCAGCAGTGAAGCGCCTCCGGGACGGCCGTCCTACACCTTC; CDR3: CASSEAPPGRPSYTF
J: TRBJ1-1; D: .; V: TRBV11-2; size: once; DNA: TGTGCCAGCAGCATAGAAAGGGGTCAAGCTTTCTTT; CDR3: CASSIERGQAFF
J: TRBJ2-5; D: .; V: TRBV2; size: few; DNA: TGTGCCAGCAAGGGGGGCGGGCAAGAGACCCAGTACTTC; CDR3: CASKGGGQETQYF
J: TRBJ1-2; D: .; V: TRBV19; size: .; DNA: TGTGCCAGTAGTATAGTATACTTGTATGGCTACACCTTC; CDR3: CASSIVYLYGYTF
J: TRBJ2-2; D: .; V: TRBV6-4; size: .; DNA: TGTGCCAGCAGTGACTCGGACAGCACCGGGGAGCTGTTTTTT; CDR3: CASSDSDSTGELFF
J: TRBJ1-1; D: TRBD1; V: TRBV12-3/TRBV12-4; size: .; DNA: TGTGCCAGCAGAACCGACAGGGGAGAAGCTTTCTTT; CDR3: CASRTDRGEAFF
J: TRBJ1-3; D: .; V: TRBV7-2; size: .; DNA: TGTGCCAGCAGCCCCCAACCCCCCTACTCTGGAAACACCATATATTTT; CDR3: CASSPQPPYSGNTIYF
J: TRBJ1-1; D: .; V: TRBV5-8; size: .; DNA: TGTGCCAGCAGCTTTTGGGTTGAAGCTTTCTTT; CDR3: CASSFWVEAFF
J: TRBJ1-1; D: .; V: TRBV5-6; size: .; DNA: TGTGCCAGCAGGAGTACAGGGAGGGTGGCTGAAGCTTTCTTT; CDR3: CASRSTGRVAEAFF
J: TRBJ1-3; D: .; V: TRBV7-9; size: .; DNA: TGTGCCAGCAGCTCCCCCTTCTCTGGAAACACCATATATTTT; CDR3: CASSSPFSGNTIYF
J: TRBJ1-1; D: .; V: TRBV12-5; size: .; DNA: TGTGCTAGTGGAGAGCGCTCGAACACTGAAGCTTTCTTT; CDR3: CASGERSNTEAFF
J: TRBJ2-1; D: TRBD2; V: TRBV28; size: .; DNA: TGTGCCAGCAGTTTACCACCGGGACTAGCGAACTACAATGAGCAGTTCTTC; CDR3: CASSLPPGLANYNEQFF
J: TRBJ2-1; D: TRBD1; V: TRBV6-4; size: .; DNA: TGTGCCAGCAGTGACTCAGCAGGGGGAAACAATGAGCAGTTCTTC; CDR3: CASSDSAGGNNEQFF
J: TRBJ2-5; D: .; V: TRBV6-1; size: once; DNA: TGTGCCAGCCACCGGGACTCCGAGACGGGGACCCAGTACTTC; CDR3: CASHRDSETGTQYF
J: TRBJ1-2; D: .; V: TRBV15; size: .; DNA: TGTGCCACCAGCAGAGGAATGCGGGAGACCTATGGCTACACCTTC; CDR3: CATSRGMRETYGYTF
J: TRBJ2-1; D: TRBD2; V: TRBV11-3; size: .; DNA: TGTGCCAGCAGCGGATTAGCGGGAGCTCCCTCGGGGGAGCAGTTCTTC; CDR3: CASSGLAGAPSGEQFF
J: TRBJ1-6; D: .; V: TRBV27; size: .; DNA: TGTGCCAGCAGACCGGACAGAGACCATAATTCACCCCTCCACTTT; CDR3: CASRPDRDHNSPLHF
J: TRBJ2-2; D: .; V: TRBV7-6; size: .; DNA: TGTGCCAGCAGCCCCGGGACCTCCGGGGAGCTGTTTTTT; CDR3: CASSPGTSGELFF
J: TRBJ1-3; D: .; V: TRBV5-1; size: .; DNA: TGCGCCAGCAGCTTGGAACAGGCTCCTGGAAACACCATATATTTT; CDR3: CASSLEQAPGNTIYF
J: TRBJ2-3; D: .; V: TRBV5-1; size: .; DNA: TGCGCCAGCAGCCCCGGGACCTCAGGAGATACGCAGTATTTT; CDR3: CASSPGTSGDTQYF
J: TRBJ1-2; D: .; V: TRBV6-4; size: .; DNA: TGTGCCAGCGGGGGCTACACCTTC; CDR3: CASGGYTF
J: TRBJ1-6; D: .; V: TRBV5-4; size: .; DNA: TGTGCCAGCAGCTCGACAGGACGGGGCTCCTATAATTCACCCCTCCACTTT; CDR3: CASSSTGRGSYNSPLHF
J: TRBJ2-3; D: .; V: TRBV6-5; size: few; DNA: TGTGCCAGCAGTCGGGACTCCCCGGGAGATACGCAGTATTTT; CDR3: CASSRDSPGDTQYF
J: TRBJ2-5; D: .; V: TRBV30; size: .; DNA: TGTGCCTGGAGTGCCAATTTCCAAGAGACCCAGTACTTC; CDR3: CAWSANFQETQYF
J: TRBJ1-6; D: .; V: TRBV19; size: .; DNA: TGTGCCAGTAGTATTTCCGATTCACCCCTCCACTTT; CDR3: CASSISDSPLHF
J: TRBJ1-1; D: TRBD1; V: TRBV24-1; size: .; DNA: TGTGCCACCAGTGATCCCGGACAGGGGAGAGGTGAAGCTTTCTTT; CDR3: CATSDPGQGRGEAFF
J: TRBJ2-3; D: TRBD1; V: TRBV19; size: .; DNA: TGTGCCAGTAGTATAGTCCGGGACAGGGAAGATACGCAGTATTTT; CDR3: CASSIVRDREDTQYF
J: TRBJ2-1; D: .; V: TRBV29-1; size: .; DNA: TGCAGCGTTGAAGATCAGAACAGGCTTACCTACAATGAGCAGTTCTTC; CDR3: CSVEDQNRLTYNEQFF
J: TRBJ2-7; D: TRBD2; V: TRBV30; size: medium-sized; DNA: TGTGCCTGGAGTGTAAGGGAGGGAGGGCTAGGGACCTACGAGCAGTACTTC; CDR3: CAWSVREGGLGTYEQYF
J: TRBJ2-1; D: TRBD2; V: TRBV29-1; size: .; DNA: TGCAGCGTTGAGACTAGCGGGAGATCCTACAATGAGCAGTTCTTC; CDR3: CSVETSGRSYNEQFF
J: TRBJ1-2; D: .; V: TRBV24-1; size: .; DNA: TGTGCCACCAGTGATTTTACCGGGAACTATGGCTACACCTTC; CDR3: CATSDFTGNYGYTF
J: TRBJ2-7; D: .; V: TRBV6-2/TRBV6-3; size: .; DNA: TGTGCCAGCAGTCCGCCGGGAATACACTACGAGCAGTACTTC; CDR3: CASSPPGIHYEQYF
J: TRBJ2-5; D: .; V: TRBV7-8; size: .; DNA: TGTGCCAGCAGCTTACTCCGGCGCCTAGAAGGCGAGACCCAGTACTTC; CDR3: CASSLLRRLEGETQYF
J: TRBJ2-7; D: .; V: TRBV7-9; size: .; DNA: TGTGCCAGCAGCTTACCCGACAGAGATTCCTACGAGCAGTACTTC; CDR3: CASSLPDRDSYEQYF
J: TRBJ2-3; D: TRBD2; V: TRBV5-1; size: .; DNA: TGCGCCAGCAGCCTTTTACCGGGAGGGCCGGGCACAGATACGCAGTATTTT; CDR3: CASSLLPGGPGTDTQYF
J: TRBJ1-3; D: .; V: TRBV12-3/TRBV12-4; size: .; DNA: TGTGCCAGCGACGCGGGCTCTGGAAACACCATATATTTT; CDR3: CASDAGSGNTIYF
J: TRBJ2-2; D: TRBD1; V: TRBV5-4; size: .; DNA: TGTGCCAGCAGAACAGGGGCCCTCGGACGCCCCGGGGAGCTGTTTTTT; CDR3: CASRTGALGRPGELFF
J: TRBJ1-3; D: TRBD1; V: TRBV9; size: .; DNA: TGTGCCAGCAGCGCCTTGACAGGGACCCGAAACACCATATATTTT; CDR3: CASSALTGTRNTIYF
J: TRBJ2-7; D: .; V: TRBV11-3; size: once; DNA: TGTGCCAGCAGCTTAGACAACTACGAGCAGTACTTC; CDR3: CASSLDNYEQYF
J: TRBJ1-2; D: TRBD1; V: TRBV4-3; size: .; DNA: TGCGCCAGCAGCCTCCAAACCAGGACAGGGAAGGAGTATGGCTACACCTTC; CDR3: CASSLQTRTGKEYGYTF
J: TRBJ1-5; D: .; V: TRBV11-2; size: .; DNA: TGTGCCAGCAGCTGGGAGGGGCAGCCCCAGCATTTT; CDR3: CASSWEGQPQHF
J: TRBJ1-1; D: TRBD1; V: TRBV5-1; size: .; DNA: TGCGCCAGCAGCTTGTACGGGACAGGGGTTAGGACTGAAGCTTTCTTT; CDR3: CASSLYGTGVRTEAFF
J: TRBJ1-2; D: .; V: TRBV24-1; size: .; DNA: TGTGCCACCAGTGCCGACAGCTATGGCTACACCTTC; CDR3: CATSADSYGYTF
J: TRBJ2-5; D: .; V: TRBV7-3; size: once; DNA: TGTGCCAGCAGTTTCTCGGCGGGGTTGCAAGAGACCCAGTACTTC; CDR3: CASSFSAGLQETQYF
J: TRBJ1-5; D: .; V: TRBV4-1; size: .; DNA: TGCGCCAGCAGCCAAGAGGGGGATAATCAGCCCCAGCATTTT; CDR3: CASSQEGDNQPQHF